This is a list of T cell receptor beta chains from one sample in a study of blood T cell repertoires in COVID-19. Only in-frame clones appear in the TCRdb table, and some are missing; sequencing was by immunoSEQ multiplex PCR. The sample holds about 140,000 clones, 80% to 90% seen once. Sequencing input: peripheral blood. The source of these receptors is a woman aged 55 to 70 with acute or convalescent COVID-19. Both conserved end residues are part of each CDR3. Fields, in order: V gene, J gene, clone size, D gene, CDR3 protein, CDR3 DNA. D genes are given only for firm matches. Clone size appears in some rows only: once, few, many, or a class for an expanded clone.

V gene: TRBV24-1
J gene: TRBJ2-3
clone size: -
D gene: -
CDR3 protein: CATSPQGSDTQYF
CDR3 DNA: TGTGCCACCAGTCCGCAGGGCTCAGATACGCAGTATTTT

V gene: TRBV4-2
J gene: TRBJ1-2
clone size: -
D gene: -
CDR3 protein: CASSQETGRGARMVGYTF
CDR3 DNA: TGTGCCAGCAGCCAAGAGACGGGTCGGGGGGCGCGGATGGTTGGCTACACCTTC

V gene: TRBV14
J gene: TRBJ2-1
clone size: -
D gene: -
CDR3 protein: CASSPRDGTGLRSYNEQFF
CDR3 DNA: TGTGCCAGCAGCCCCAGAGACGGAACAGGGTTGCGCTCCTACAATGAGCAGTTCTTC

V gene: TRBV10-2
J gene: TRBJ2-2
clone size: -
D gene: TRBD1
CDR3 protein: CASKPQGSTGELFF
CDR3 DNA: TGCGCCAGCAAACCACAGGGGAGCACCGGGGAGCTGTTTTTT

V gene: TRBV11-2
J gene: TRBJ1-1
clone size: -
D gene: TRBD1
CDR3 protein: CASSLGTGGEAFF
CDR3 DNA: TGTGCCAGCAGCTTAGGGACAGGGGGTGAAGCTTTCTTT

V gene: TRBV10-3
J gene: TRBJ2-5
clone size: once
D gene: TRBD1
CDR3 protein: CAIRPDRGAETQYF
CDR3 DNA: TGTGCCATCAGACCGGACAGGGGCGCAGAGACCCAGTACTTC

V gene: TRBV19
J gene: TRBJ1-2
clone size: few
D gene: -
CDR3 protein: CASSIVGAGKRYGYTF
CDR3 DNA: TGTGCCAGTAGTATAGTAGGGGCAGGGAAGCGCTATGGCTACACCTTC

V gene: TRBV4-2
J gene: TRBJ1-2
clone size: -
D gene: -
CDR3 protein: CASSQDLERGYTF
CDR3 DNA: TGTGCCAGCAGCCAAGATCTTGAGAGAGGCTACACCTTC

V gene: TRBV28
J gene: TRBJ1-2
clone size: -
D gene: -
CDR3 protein: CASSFRGYGYTF
CDR3 DNA: TGTGCCAGCAGCTTCAGGGGCTATGGCTACACCTTC

V gene: TRBV7-9
J gene: TRBJ2-1
clone size: -
D gene: TRBD2
CDR3 protein: CASSSGLGGAGDEQFF
CDR3 DNA: TGTGCCAGCAGCAGCGGACTCGGGGGGGCCGGCGATGAGCAGTTCTTC

V gene: TRBV7-8
J gene: TRBJ1-6
clone size: -
D gene: TRBD1
CDR3 protein: CASTISTGVLYNSPLHF
CDR3 DNA: TGTGCCAGCACTATATCGACAGGGGTCTTGTATAATTCACCCCTCCACTTT

V gene: TRBV9
J gene: TRBJ1-1
clone size: -
D gene: TRBD1
CDR3 protein: CASSARQGAEAFF
CDR3 DNA: TGTGCCAGCAGCGCCCGACAGGGCGCTGAAGCTTTCTTT

V gene: TRBV28
J gene: TRBJ2-2
clone size: -
D gene: -
CDR3 protein: CASSEPGKVAGPGELFF
CDR3 DNA: TGTGCCAGCAGTGAACCCGGCAAAGTCGCGGGACCCGGGGAGCTGTTTTTT

V gene: TRBV5-4
J gene: TRBJ2-7
clone size: -
D gene: TRBD1
CDR3 protein: CASSLRYGTGSSYEQYF
CDR3 DNA: TGTGCCAGCAGCTTGAGATATGGGACAGGTAGCTCCTACGAGCAGTACTTC

V gene: TRBV19
J gene: TRBJ1-3
clone size: -
D gene: -
CDR3 protein: CASRWRDRNTIYF
CDR3 DNA: TGTGCCAGTCGTTGGAGGGATCGAAACACCATATATTTT

V gene: TRBV6-6
J gene: TRBJ2-7
clone size: once
D gene: TRBD1
CDR3 protein: CASRSGQGHEQYF
CDR3 DNA: TGTGCCAGCAGATCGGGACAGGGGCACGAGCAGTACTTC

V gene: TRBV15
J gene: TRBJ1-1
clone size: -
D gene: -
CDR3 protein: CATSRHDRYTEAFF
CDR3 DNA: TGTGCCACCAGCAGACATGACAGGTACACTGAAGCTTTCTTT

V gene: TRBV7-9
J gene: TRBJ1-4
clone size: -
D gene: TRBD1
CDR3 protein: CASSTTGVNEKLFF
CDR3 DNA: TGTGCCAGCAGCACGACAGGGGTTAATGAAAAACTGTTTTTT

V gene: TRBV19
J gene: TRBJ2-7
clone size: -
D gene: TRBD1
CDR3 protein: CASSTPGQGGRYEQYF
CDR3 DNA: TGTGCCAGTAGTACTCCGGGACAGGGAGGACGCTACGAGCAGTACTTC

V gene: TRBV4-1
J gene: TRBJ2-1
clone size: -
D gene: -
CDR3 protein: CASSQDPVSSYNEQFF
CDR3 DNA: TGCGCCAGCAGCCAAGATCCTGTGAGCTCCTACAATGAGCAGTTCTTC

V gene: TRBV28
J gene: TRBJ1-5
clone size: -
D gene: -
CDR3 protein: CASSPLWGGRGQPQHF
CDR3 DNA: TGTGCCAGCAGCCCCCTCTGGGGGGGCAGGGGACAGCCCCAGCATTTT

V gene: TRBV6-6
J gene: TRBJ2-3
clone size: once
D gene: TRBD2
CDR3 protein: CASSPRMTSGVADTQYF
CDR3 DNA: TGTGCCAGCAGTCCGCGGATGACTAGCGGGGTAGCAGATACGCAGTATTTT

V gene: TRBV11-2
J gene: TRBJ2-7
clone size: -
D gene: -
CDR3 protein: CASSLDRTAPGEQYF
CDR3 DNA: TGTGCCAGCAGCTTAGATCGGACAGCTCCCGGCGAGCAGTACTTC

V gene: TRBV6-5
J gene: TRBJ1-3
clone size: -
D gene: TRBD1
CDR3 protein: CASSLQGIGNTIYF
CDR3 DNA: TGTGCCAGCAGTTTACAGGGGATTGGAAACACCATATATTTT

V gene: TRBV15
J gene: TRBJ2-7
clone size: -
D gene: -
CDR3 protein: CATSSDRTRVTTQYF
CDR3 DNA: TGTGCCACCAGCAGCGACCGGACGAGGGTTACGACGCAGTACTTC

V gene: TRBV6-2/TRBV6-3
J gene: TRBJ1-1
clone size: -
D gene: -
CDR3 protein: CASSTRTAEAFF
CDR3 DNA: TGTGCCAGCAGTACGCGGACAGCTGAAGCTTTCTTT

V gene: TRBV19
J gene: TRBJ2-3
clone size: -
D gene: -
CDR3 protein: CASSSNGRDTQYF
CDR3 DNA: TGTGCCAGCTCTAGTAACGGAAGGGATACGCAGTATTTT

V gene: TRBV4-2
J gene: TRBJ1-3
clone size: -
D gene: -
CDR3 protein: CASSDVSTGNTIYF
CDR3 DNA: TGTGCCAGCAGCGATGTCAGTACGGGGAACACCATATATTTT

V gene: TRBV18
J gene: TRBJ2-1
clone size: -
D gene: -
CDR3 protein: CASSPLFTGVSYNEQFF
CDR3 DNA: TGTGCCAGCTCACCCCTTTTCACGGGGGTATCCTACAATGAGCAGTTCTTC

V gene: TRBV2
J gene: TRBJ1-3
clone size: -
D gene: TRBD1
CDR3 protein: CASNDRGIAGNTIYF
CDR3 DNA: TGTGCCAGCAACGACAGGGGAATAGCTGGAAACACCATATATTTT

V gene: TRBV5-4
J gene: TRBJ1-2
clone size: -
D gene: -
CDR3 protein: CAIHSLPGFYGYTF
CDR3 DNA: TGTGCCATCCATTCTCTTCCAGGATTCTATGGCTACACCTTC

V gene: TRBV10-3
J gene: TRBJ1-6
clone size: -
D gene: -
CDR3 protein: CAIREELSPLHF
CDR3 DNA: TGTGCCATCCGGGAGGAGCTTTCACCCCTCCACTTT

V gene: TRBV24-1
J gene: TRBJ1-5
clone size: -
D gene: TRBD1
CDR3 protein: CATSEAGQGSNQPQHF
CDR3 DNA: TGTGCCACCAGCGAGGCGGGACAGGGAAGCAATCAGCCCCAGCATTTT

V gene: TRBV12-3/TRBV12-4
J gene: TRBJ1-1
clone size: once
D gene: TRBD1
CDR3 protein: CASSSQGNTEAFF
CDR3 DNA: TGTGCCAGCAGTTCACAGGGGAATACTGAAGCTTTCTTT

V gene: TRBV6-5
J gene: TRBJ1-3
clone size: -
D gene: -
CDR3 protein: CASSPGHGNTIYF
CDR3 DNA: TGTGCCAGCAGCCCGGGACATGGAAACACCATATATTTT

V gene: TRBV6-5
J gene: TRBJ2-5
clone size: -
D gene: TRBD1
CDR3 protein: CASSYAGTGLGETQYF
CDR3 DNA: TGTGCCAGCAGTTACGCCGGGACAGGGTTAGGAGAGACCCAGTACTTC

V gene: TRBV6-6
J gene: TRBJ2-1
clone size: -
D gene: TRBD2
CDR3 protein: CASSPDLASGAADEQFF
CDR3 DNA: TGTGCCAGCAGTCCGGATTTGGCTAGCGGGGCGGCAGATGAGCAGTTCTTC

V gene: TRBV27
J gene: TRBJ2-1
clone size: -
D gene: -
CDR3 protein: CASSLSMSSYNEQFF
CDR3 DNA: TGTGCCAGCAGTTTATCAATGAGCTCCTACAATGAGCAGTTCTTC

V gene: TRBV7-7
J gene: TRBJ2-7
clone size: -
D gene: TRBD2
CDR3 protein: CASSLGTSGGAEVYEQYF
CDR3 DNA: TGTGCTAGCAGCTTAGGGACTAGCGGGGGGGCCGAGGTCTACGAGCAGTACTTC

V gene: TRBV29-1
J gene: TRBJ1-6
clone size: -
D gene: -
CDR3 protein: CSVRLDRGNSPLHF
CDR3 DNA: TGCAGCGTCCGCTTGGATCGGGGTAATTCACCCCTCCACTTT

V gene: TRBV25-1
J gene: TRBJ1-4
clone size: -
D gene: -
CDR3 protein: CASSLPGSFNEKLFF
CDR3 DNA: TGTGCCAGCAGTTTACCGGGATCCTTTAATGAAAAACTGTTTTTT

V gene: TRBV5-1
J gene: TRBJ2-5
clone size: -
D gene: TRBD2
CDR3 protein: CASSLGGASVETQYF
CDR3 DNA: TGCGCCAGCAGCCTCGGGGGGGCTTCTGTTGAGACCCAGTACTTC

V gene: TRBV19
J gene: TRBJ2-7
clone size: -
D gene: -
CDR3 protein: CASSIGDSGIYEQYF
CDR3 DNA: TGTGCCAGTAGTATCGGTGATAGCGGAATCTACGAGCAGTACTTC

V gene: TRBV9
J gene: TRBJ2-2
clone size: -
D gene: TRBD2
CDR3 protein: CASSVTARGGDGELFF
CDR3 DNA: TGTGCCAGCAGCGTAACTGCGCGGGGGGGCGACGGGGAGCTGTTTTTT

V gene: TRBV7-2
J gene: TRBJ1-4
clone size: -
D gene: -
CDR3 protein: CASSRERDNEKLFF
CDR3 DNA: TGTGCCAGCAGCCGTGAGAGGGATAATGAAAAACTGTTTTTT

V gene: TRBV29-1
J gene: TRBJ2-2
clone size: -
D gene: TRBD2
CDR3 protein: CSVETSGATGELFF
CDR3 DNA: TGCAGCGTAGAGACTAGCGGGGCCACCGGGGAGCTGTTTTTT

V gene: TRBV7-9
J gene: TRBJ1-1
clone size: -
D gene: TRBD1
CDR3 protein: CASSPRGRMNTEAFF
CDR3 DNA: TGTGCCAGCAGCCCCAGGGGGCGAATGAACACTGAAGCTTTCTTT

V gene: TRBV3-1/TRBV3-2
J gene: TRBJ2-7
clone size: -
D gene: -
CDR3 protein: CASSQDLTGQYF
CDR3 DNA: TGTGCCAGCAGCCAAGATTTAACGGGGCAGTACTTC

V gene: TRBV19
J gene: TRBJ1-5
clone size: -
D gene: TRBD1
CDR3 protein: CASSLDRVGQPQHF
CDR3 DNA: TGTGCCAGTAGTTTGGACAGGGTTGGGCAGCCCCAGCATTTT

V gene: TRBV7-9
J gene: TRBJ2-7
clone size: -
D gene: TRBD1
CDR3 protein: CASSYRGPRSYEQYF
CDR3 DNA: TGTGCCAGCAGCTACAGGGGCCCGAGGTCCTACGAGCAGTACTTC